This TCR beta chain originates from a study of identical twins. Overall study results and limits: Insertions were fewer in abundant cord blood beta clonotypes, whereas memory repertoires showed none of this pattern.

This clonotype occurred many times. Its antigen is undetermined. In TCRdb, the 5' RACE reads were re-called with MiXCR into one record per CDR3 protein. The table has 1.5 million to 2 million distinct CDR3 sequences, around a third seen once; the top ten hold around 0.3%. Germline values: CDR1 MNHEY, CDR2 SVGEGT. This CDR3 is built from 15 residues. V was clipped by 5 bases and J by 2 bases, with 14 bases between them. This sequence originates from a newborn girl in good health. This chain uses TRBV6-2 or TRBV6-3 with TRBJ2-3; the D call may be TRBD1 or TRBD2 (5 bases each). Material: cord blood. CDR3 protein: CASSLRDPFTDTQYF. The CDR3, as DNA: TGTGCCAGCAGTCTCCGGGACCCCTTCACAGATACGCAGTATTTT.